One and the same sample provided the 11 T cell receptor beta chains below, sequenced in a study of graft-versus-host responses after intestinal transplantation. Sequencing was performed with immunoSEQ multiplex PCR; in TCRdb, only in-frame clones are kept and a portion is missing. The sample contains over 45,000 clones, about 87% of which appear only once. The sequences come from PBMCs, collected 26 days after transplant. Receptors were obtained from a human patient who received an intestinal transplant, so some T cells may come from the graft donor.

J is TRBJ2-7 and V is TRBV5-6; TRBD2 matches 7 bases. The V segment lost 0 bases and the J segment 7 bases; nucleotides outside the gene matches: 10. The CDR3 length is 15 residues. Germline V gene sequence: CDR1 SGHDT, CDR2 YYEEEE. CDR3 loop: CASSLGWGGPGEQYF. Written as DNA, the CDR3 is TGTGCCAGCAGCTTGGGATGGGGAGGGCCGGGGGAGCAGTACTTC. The complete variable domain, with remaining parts taken from reference TRBV5-6 and TRBJ2-7, reads DAGVTQSPTHLIKTRGQQVTLRCSPKSGHDTVSWYQQALGQGPQFIFQYYEEEERQRGNFPDRFSGHQFPNYSSELNVNALLLGDSALYLCASSLGWGGPGEQYFGPGTRLTVT.

The CDR3 DNA sequence: TGTGCCAGCAGTTACGACCAGGGGTGGGAGGGGAACACCATATATTTT. This sequence encodes CASSYDQGWEGNTIYF. This rearrangement joins TRBV6-6 to TRBJ1-3, with D possibly being TRBD1 (6 bases). Per germline, CDR1 MNHNY and CDR2 SVGAGI (reference sequence). There are 16 residues in the CDR3. The V end lost 2 bases, the J end lost 7 bases, and 18 bases lay between the germline ends.

The chain uses TRBV27 and TRBJ1-1; no definite D call. Trimming left V 3 bases short and J 3 bases short, with 8 bases between. This CDR3 contains 13 residues. Germline V CDR1 and CDR2: MNHEY, SMNVEV (reference sequence). In DNA, the CDR3 is TGTGCCAGCAGTTTCGGGCGGGACACTGAAGCTTTCTTT. This translates into CASSFGRDTEAFF.

The CDR3 spells CASSSTLGNTGELFF. The CDR3 DNA sequence: TGTGCCAGTAGTTCCACCCTAGGGAACACCGGGGAGCTGTTTTTT. The J gene is TRBJ2-2, the V gene TRBV19; no firm D call. The CDR3 is 15 residues long. Germline-derived CDR1 and CDR2 are LNHDA and SQIVND (reference sequence). The ends were cut back, 5 bases at V and 1 base at J, with 11 bases in the middle.

The chain links TRBV28 to TRBJ1-3; perhaps TRBD1 as D (6 bases). This CDR3 contains 14 residues. Between the trimmed V and J ends, which lost 8 bases and 3 bases, there was a span of 14 bases. Looked up from germline, CDR1 is MDHEN and CDR2 is SYDVKM. This CDR3 is CASRKGTIGNTIYF. The DNA for the CDR3 is TGTGCCAGCCGGAAAGGGACAATTGGAAACACCATATATTTT. The full variable domain, rest sourced from reference TRBV28 and TRBJ1-3, is DVKVTQSSRYLVKRTGEKVFLECVQDMDHENMFWYRQDPGLGLRLIYFSYDVKMKEKGDIPEGYSVSREKKERFSLILESASTNQTSMYLCASRKGTIGNTIYFGEGSWLTVV.

The V and J genes are TRBV4-2 and TRBJ2-1; D perhaps matches TRBD2 (7 bases). This CDR3 is 17 amino acids long. Trimming took 3 bases from V and 8 from J, leaving 23 bases between them. Germline assignment: CDR1 LGHNA and CDR2 YNFKEQ. The CDR3 DNA sequence: TGTGCCAGCAGCCACCCTGACGGCGGGGGCCCAGCGGATGAGCAGTTCTTC. Amino acid sequence: CASSHPDGGGPADEQFF.

The chain is built from TRBV4-1 and TRBJ1-2; D remains ambiguous. Trimming removed 0 bases at V and 7 bases at J, with 12 bases between. The CDR3 consists of 14 residues. From germline, CDR1 is MGHRA and CDR2 YSYEKL. For the CDR3, the DNA is TGCGCCAGCAGCCAAGATGTGGCCCGGGGTGGCTACACCTTC. It yields the protein CASSQDVARGGYTF.

The genes are TRBV6-5 and TRBJ2-2; D call uncertain. The CDR3 sequence is 14 residues long. Trimming removed 3 bases at V and 1 base at J, with 6 bases between. Germline V lookup: CDR1 MNHEY, CDR2 SVGAGI. The CDR3 sequence: CASSYNLNTGELFF. The CDR3 coding sequence is TGTGCCAGCAGTTATAACTTGAACACCGGGGAGCTGTTTTTT.

V gene TRBV2 combines with J gene TRBJ1-1; 9 bases match TRBD1. Per the germline V gene, CDR1 is SNHLY and CDR2 is FYNNEI. Trimming at V came to 2 bases and at J to 4 bases, leaving 8 bases not matched to a gene. This CDR3 spans 16 amino acids. CDR3 coding DNA: TGTGCCAGCAGTGAAATAGGGACAGGGTATCGCACTGAAGCTTTCTTT. Amino acids: CASSEIGTGYRTEAFF.

V usage is TRBV9 and J usage is TRBJ2-5; unclear D gene. The germline gives CDR1 SGDLS, CDR2 YYNGEE. With 4 bases removed from V and 5 bases from J, the gap between germline ends came to 15 bases. There are 14 residues in the CDR3. CDR3 bases: TGTGCCAGCAGCCCTCACTCGGAGTGGGAGACCCAGTACTTC. It is translated as CASSPHSEWETQYF. The whole variable domain, remainder taken from reference TRBV9 and TRBJ2-5, is DSGVTQTPKHLITATGQRVTLRCSPRSGDLSVYWYQQSLDQGLQFLIQYYNGEERAKGNILERFSAQQFPDLHSELNLSSLELGDSALYFCASSPHSEWETQYFGPGTRLLVL.

The table lists this clone with a count of one. The V call is TRBV27, the J call TRBJ2-7; no reliable D call. Trimming cost V 4 bases and J 0 bases, with 7 bases left between them. This CDR3 spans 13 amino acids. The germline V gene encodes CDR1 MNHEY and CDR2 SMNVEV (reference sequence). For the CDR3, the DNA is TGTGCCAGCAGTTCGAGTAGCTCCTACGAGCAGTACTTC. Its protein product is CASSSSSSYEQYF.